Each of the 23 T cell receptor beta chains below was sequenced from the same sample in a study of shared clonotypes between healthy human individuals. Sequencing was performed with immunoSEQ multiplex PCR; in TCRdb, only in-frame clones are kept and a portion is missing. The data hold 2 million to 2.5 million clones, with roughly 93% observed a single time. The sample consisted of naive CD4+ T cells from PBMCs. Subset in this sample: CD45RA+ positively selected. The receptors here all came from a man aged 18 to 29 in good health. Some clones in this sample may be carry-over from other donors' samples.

The CDR3 nucleotides read TGTGCCAGCAGCTTAGTTGGTCAGATCTCCTACGAGCAGTACTTC. Translating gives CASSLVGQISYEQYF. The chain is built from TRBV11-2 and TRBJ2-7; D gene ambiguous. V lost 1 base and J 0 bases, leaving 10 bases between the germline ends. The CDR3 runs 15 residues. CDR1 SGHAT and CDR2 FQNNGV come from the germline V gene.

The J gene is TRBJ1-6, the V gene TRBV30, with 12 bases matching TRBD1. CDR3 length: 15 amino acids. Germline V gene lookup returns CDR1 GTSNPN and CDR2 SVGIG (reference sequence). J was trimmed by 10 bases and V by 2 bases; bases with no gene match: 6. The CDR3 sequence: CAWSSGTGGRSPLHF. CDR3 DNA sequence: TGTGCCTGGAGTTCCGGGACAGGGGGCCGATCACCCCTCCACTTT.

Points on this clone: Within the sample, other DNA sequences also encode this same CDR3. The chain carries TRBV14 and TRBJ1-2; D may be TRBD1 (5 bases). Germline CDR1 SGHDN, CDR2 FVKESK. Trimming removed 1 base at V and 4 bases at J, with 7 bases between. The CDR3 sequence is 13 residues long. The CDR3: CASSQGGSYGYTF. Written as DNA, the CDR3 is TGTGCCAGCAGCCAAGGGGGCTCCTATGGCTACACCTTC.

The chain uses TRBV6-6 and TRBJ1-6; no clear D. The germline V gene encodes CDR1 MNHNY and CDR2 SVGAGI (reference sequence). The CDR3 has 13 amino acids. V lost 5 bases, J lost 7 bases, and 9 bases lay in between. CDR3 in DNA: TGTGCCAGCAGTGATCACACCAATTCACCCCTCCACTTT. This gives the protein CASSDHTNSPLHF.

CDR3 DNA sequence: TGTGCCAGCAGCAAAAAATGGTCCATTACCTACGAGCAGTACTTC. Protein sequence: CASSKKWSITYEQYF. J is TRBJ2-7 and V is TRBV21-1. TRBV21-1 is a recognized pseudogene. This CDR3 has 15 residues.

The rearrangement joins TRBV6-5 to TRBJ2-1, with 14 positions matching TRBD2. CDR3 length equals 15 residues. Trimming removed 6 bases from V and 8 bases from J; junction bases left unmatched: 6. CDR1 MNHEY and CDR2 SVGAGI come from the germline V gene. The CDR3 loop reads CASSLGLAGVDEQFF. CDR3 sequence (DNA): TGTGCCAGCAGCCTGGGACTAGCGGGAGTGGATGAGCAGTTCTTC.

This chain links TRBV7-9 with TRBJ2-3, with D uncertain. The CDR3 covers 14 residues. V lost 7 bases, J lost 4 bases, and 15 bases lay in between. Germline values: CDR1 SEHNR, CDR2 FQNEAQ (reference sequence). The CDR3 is CASTSWESSDTQYF. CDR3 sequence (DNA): TGTGCCAGCACCTCTTGGGAATCCTCAGATACGCAGTATTTT.

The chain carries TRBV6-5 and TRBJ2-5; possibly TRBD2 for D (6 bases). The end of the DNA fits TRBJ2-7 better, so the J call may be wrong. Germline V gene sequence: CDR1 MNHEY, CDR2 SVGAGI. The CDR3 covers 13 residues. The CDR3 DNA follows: TGTGCCAGCACCCGGGGGAGTATCTACGAGCAGTACTTC. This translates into CASTRGSIYEQYF.

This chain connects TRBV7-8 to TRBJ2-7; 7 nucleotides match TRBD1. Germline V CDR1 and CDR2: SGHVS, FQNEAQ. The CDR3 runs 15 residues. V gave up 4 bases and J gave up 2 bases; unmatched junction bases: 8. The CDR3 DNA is TGTGCCAGCAGCTCGAACAGGGGTAACCCCTACGAGCAGTACTTC. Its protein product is CASSSNRGNPYEQYF.

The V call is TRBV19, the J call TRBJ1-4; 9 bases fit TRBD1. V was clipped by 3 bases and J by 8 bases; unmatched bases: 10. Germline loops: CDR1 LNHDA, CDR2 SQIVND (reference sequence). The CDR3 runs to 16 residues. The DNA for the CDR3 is TGTGCCAGTAGTATCCTTCCGGGACAGGGAGGAGAAAAACTGTTTTTT. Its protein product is CASSILPGQGGEKLFF.

CDR3: CASSLATLYGYTF. The CDR3 region has the DNA TGTGCCAGCAGCCTCGCAACACTCTATGGCTACACCTTC. The chain uses TRBV28 and TRBJ1-2, with D unclear. Germline assignment: CDR1 MDHEN and CDR2 SYDVKM. The germline V and J ends were trimmed by 6 bases and 4 bases, with 12 bases remaining between them. This CDR3 has 13 amino acids.

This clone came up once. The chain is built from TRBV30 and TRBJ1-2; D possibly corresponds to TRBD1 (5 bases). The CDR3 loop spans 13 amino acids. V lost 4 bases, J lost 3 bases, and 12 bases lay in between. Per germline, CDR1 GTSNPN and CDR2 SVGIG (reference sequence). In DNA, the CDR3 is TGTGCCTGGATTCGGGAACAGGACTATGGCTACACCTTC. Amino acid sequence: CAWIREQDYGYTF.

The CDR3 nucleotides are TGCGCCAGCAGCCAAGACGGGAGGGTGAGCCTTTACGAGCAGTACTTC. It yields the protein CASSQDGRVSLYEQYF. The chain links TRBV4-3 to TRBJ2-7; 8 bases are shared with TRBD2. J lost 4 bases, V lost 0 bases, and 8 bases had no gene match. The V gene's germline CDR1 is LGHNA and CDR2 YSLEER. This CDR3 has 16 amino acids.

The CDR3 DNA sequence: TGTGCCAGCAGCCCAGGACAGGGCCTCTACGAGCAGTACTTC. Protein: CASSPGQGLYEQYF. The V gene is TRBV9, the J gene TRBJ2-7; TRBD1 matches 8 bases. This CDR3 contains 14 residues. The germline V gene has CDR1 SGDLS and CDR2 YYNGEE. The J segment lost 3 bases and the V segment lost 4 bases, leaving 6 bases of the junction unmatched. Complete variable domain (other parts from reference TRBV9 and TRBJ2-7): DSGVTQTPKHLITATGQRVTLRCSPRSGDLSVYWYQQSLDQGLQFLIQYYNGEERAKGNILERFSAQQFPDLHSELNLSSLELGDSALYFCASSPGQGLYEQYFGPGTRLTVT.

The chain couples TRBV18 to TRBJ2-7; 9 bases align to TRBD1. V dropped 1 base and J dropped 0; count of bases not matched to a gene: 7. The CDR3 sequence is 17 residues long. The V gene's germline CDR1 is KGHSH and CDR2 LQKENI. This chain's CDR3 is CASSPLPGQGSSYEQYF. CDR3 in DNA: TGTGCCAGCTCACCACTTCCGGGACAGGGAAGCTCCTACGAGCAGTACTTC. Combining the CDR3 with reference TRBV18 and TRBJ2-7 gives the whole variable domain NAGVMQNPRHLVRRRGQEARLRCSPMKGHSHVYWYRQLPEEGLKFMVYLQKENIIDESGMPKERFSAEFPKEGPSILRIQQVVRGDSAAYFCASSPLPGQGSSYEQYFGPGTRLTVT.

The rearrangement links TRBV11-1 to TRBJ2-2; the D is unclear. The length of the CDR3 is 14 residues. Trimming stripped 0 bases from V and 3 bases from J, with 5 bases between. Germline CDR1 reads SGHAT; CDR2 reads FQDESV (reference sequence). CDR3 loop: CASSLAQYTGELFF. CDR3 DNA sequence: TGTGCCAGCAGCTTAGCTCAGTACACCGGGGAGCTGTTTTTT. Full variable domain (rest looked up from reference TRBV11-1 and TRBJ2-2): EAEVAQSPRYKITEKSQAVAFWCDPISGHATLYWYRQILGQGPELLVQFQDESVVDDSQLPKDRFSAERLKGVDSTLKIQPAELGDSAMYLCASSLAQYTGELFFGEGSRLTVL.

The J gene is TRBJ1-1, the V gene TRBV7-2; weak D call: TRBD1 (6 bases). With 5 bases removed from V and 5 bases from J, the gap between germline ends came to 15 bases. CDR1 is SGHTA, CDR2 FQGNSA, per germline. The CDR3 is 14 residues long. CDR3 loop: CASSPESRGTEAFF. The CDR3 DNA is TGTGCCAGCAGCCCAGAAAGTAGGGGGACTGAAGCTTTCTTT.

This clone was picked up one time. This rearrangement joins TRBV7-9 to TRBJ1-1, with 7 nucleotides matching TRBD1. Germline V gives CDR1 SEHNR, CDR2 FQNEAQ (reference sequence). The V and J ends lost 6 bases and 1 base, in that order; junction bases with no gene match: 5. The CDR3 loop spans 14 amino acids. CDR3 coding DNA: TGTGCCAGCAGACTCGGGACAGAGAACACTGAAGCTTTCTTT. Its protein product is CASRLGTENTEAFF.

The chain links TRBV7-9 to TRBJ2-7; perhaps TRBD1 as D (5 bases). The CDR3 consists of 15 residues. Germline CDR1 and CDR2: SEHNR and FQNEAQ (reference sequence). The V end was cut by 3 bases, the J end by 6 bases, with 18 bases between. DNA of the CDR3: TGTGCCAGCAGCTTTGGAACAGGTCGTTCTTCCGAGCAGTACTTC. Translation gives CASSFGTGRSSEQYF. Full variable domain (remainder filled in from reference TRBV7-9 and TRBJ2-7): DTGVSQNPRHKITKRGQNVTFRCDPISEHNRLYWYRQTLGQGPEFLTYFQNEAQLEKSRLLSDRFSAERPKGSFSTLEIQRTEQGDSAMYLCASSFGTGRSSEQYFGPGTRLTVT.

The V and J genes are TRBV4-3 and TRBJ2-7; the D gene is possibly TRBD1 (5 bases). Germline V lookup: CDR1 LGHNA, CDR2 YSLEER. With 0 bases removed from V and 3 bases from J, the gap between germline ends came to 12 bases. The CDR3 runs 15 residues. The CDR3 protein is CASSQDGIRDYEQYF. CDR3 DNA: TGCGCCAGCAGCCAAGATGGTATCAGGGACTACGAGCAGTACTTC.

CDR3 coding DNA: TGTGCCAGCAGTGAGGCTCCAGGGGGCTCCTACAATGAGCAGTTCTTC. Translated: CASSEAPGGSYNEQFF. The rearrangement uses TRBV25-1 and TRBJ2-1; TRBD1 matches 7 bases. Germline-derived CDR1 and CDR2 are MGHDK and SYGVNS. This CDR3 is built from 16 residues. After removal of 3 bases from V and 0 bases from J, the junction contained 5 bases not matched to a gene.

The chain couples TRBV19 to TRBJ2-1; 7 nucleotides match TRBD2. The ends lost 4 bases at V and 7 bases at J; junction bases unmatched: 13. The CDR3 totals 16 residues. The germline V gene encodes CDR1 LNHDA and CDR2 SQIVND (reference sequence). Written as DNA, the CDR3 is TGTGCCAGTAGTACCATAGCGGGTGGTCTGACGAATGAGCAGTTCTTC. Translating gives CASSTIAGGLTNEQFF.

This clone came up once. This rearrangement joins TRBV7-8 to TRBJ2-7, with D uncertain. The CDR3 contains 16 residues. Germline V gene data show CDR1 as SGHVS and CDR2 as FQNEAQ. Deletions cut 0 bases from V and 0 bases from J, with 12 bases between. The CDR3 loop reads CASSLAFGPDSYEQYF. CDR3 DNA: TGTGCCAGCAGCTTAGCGTTTGGACCCGACTCCTACGAGCAGTACTTC.